This T cell receptor beta chain originates from a study of naive and memory T cell subsets. Study outcomes and limitations: TCR transcript changes with activation or differentiation may affect this RNA method.

TCR cDNA received a 3' ligated oligonucleotide that carried a UMI. As to this clonotype: Antigen specificity is unknown.

The CDR3 consists of 13 residues. V lost 8 bases, J lost 9 bases, and 17 bases lay in between. Amplification of ligated cDNA took four PCR rounds with SP2 and nested alpha and beta constant primers. Blood and skin TCR RNA was reverse transcribed with alpha and beta constant primers. TCRdb called the 5' RACE reads again in MiXCR, with one record for every CDR3 protein. The data contain approximately 32,000 distinct CDR3 sequences, roughly 17% of them singletons. The chain has TRBV12-3 or TRBV12-4 and TRBJ1-3, with D possibly being TRBD1 (5 bases). The receptor's source is a female donor in good health. Here the CDR3 DNA reads TGTGCCAGCTCAACAGGACCTGTAGTCACCATATATTTT. Translated, it gives CASSTGPVVTIYF.